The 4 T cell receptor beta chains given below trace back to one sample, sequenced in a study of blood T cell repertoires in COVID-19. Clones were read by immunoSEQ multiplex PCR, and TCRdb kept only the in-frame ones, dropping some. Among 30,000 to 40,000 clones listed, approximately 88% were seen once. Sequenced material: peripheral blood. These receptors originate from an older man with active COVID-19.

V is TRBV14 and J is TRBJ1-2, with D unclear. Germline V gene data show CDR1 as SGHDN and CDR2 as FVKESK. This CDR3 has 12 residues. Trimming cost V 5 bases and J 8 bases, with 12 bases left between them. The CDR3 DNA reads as TGTGCCAGCAGCGGGTCGGAGAGAGGCTACACCTTC. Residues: CASSGSERGYTF.

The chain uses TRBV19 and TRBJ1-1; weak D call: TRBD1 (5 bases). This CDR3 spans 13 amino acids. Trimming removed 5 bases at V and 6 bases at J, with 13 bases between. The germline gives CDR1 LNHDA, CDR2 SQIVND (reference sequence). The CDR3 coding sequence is TGTGCCAGTAGTGTCTTAAGGGGCGCTGAAGCTTTCTTT. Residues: CASSVLRGAEAFF.

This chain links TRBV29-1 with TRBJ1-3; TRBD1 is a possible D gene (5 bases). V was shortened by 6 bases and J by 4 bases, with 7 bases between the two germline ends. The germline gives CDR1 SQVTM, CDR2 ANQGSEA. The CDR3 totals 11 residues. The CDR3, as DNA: TGCAGCGTGACAGACGGAAACACCATATATTTT. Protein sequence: CSVTDGNTIYF.

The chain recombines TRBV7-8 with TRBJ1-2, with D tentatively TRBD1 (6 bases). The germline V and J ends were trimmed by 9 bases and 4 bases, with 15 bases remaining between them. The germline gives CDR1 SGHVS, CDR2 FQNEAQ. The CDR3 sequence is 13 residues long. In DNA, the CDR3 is TGTGCCAGTCGGGAAGGACAGCGCTATGGCTACACCTTC. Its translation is CASREGQRYGYTF.